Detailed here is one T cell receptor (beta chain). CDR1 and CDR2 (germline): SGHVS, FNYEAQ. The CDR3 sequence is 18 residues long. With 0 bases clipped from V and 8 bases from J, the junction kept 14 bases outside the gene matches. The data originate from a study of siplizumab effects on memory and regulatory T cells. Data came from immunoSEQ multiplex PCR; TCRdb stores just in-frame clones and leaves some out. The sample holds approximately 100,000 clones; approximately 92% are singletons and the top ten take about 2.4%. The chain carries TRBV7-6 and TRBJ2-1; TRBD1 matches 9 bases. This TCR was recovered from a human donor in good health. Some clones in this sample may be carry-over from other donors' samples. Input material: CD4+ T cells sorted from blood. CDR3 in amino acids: CASSLALGQGKAFYEQFF. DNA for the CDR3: TGTGCCAGCAGCTTAGCGCTCGGACAGGGGAAGGCGTTCTATGAGCAGTTCTTC.